Below are 4 T cell receptor beta chains sequenced from a single sample in a study of human T cells and chemical hapten exposure (dated by TCRdb to about 2021). Receptors were amplified or captured by RACE. TCRdb lists the instrument as NextSeq 500. TCRdb reprocessing: public reads trimmed at Q25 with fastp, clones called with MiXCR, in-frame beta chains kept. Identical CDR3 protein sequences are pooled into one entry, listed with their most common genes and DNA. The sample includes a few hundred thousand distinct CDR3 sequences, with over 6% observed a single time. Around 6.1% of the sample is taken by the ten largest. Read against the paper, the sample's time point label means: patch test 2, 6 weeks after DPC sensitization. Sample treatment or condition, as interpreted from the label and publication: therapeutic diphenylcyclopropenone sensitization with weekly scalp DPC. Sequencing used whole blood, obtained in connection with sensitization to the hapten diphenylcyclopropenone (DPC). Every receptor here comes from a young woman with alopecia areata. Some clones in this sample may be carry-over from other donors' samples.

The sample holds a few counts of this clonotype. The V and J genes are TRBV20-1 and TRBJ2-7; perhaps TRBD1 as D (6 bases). The V end lost 6 bases, the J end lost 2 bases, and 17 bases lay between the germline ends. The CDR3 consists of 14 residues. The germline gives CDR1 DFQATT, CDR2 SNEGSKA (reference sequence). The CDR3 sequence: CSARLPQGTYEQYF. CDR3 nucleotide sequence: TGCAGTGCACGGCTGCCACAGGGAACCTACGAGCAGTACTTC.

Only a few counts were recorded for this clonotype. The V and J genes are TRBV20-1 and TRBJ2-1, with D possibly being TRBD2 (7 bases). The CDR3 has 13 amino acids. The V gene's germline CDR1 is DFQATT and CDR2 SNEGSKA (reference sequence). Trimming pared 3 bases from V and 2 bases from J, leaving 8 bases between. CDR3 sequence: CSASGGPYNEQFF. The CDR3 DNA reads TGCAGTGCTAGCGGGGGGCCCTACAATGAGCAGTTCTTC.

This clonotype was picked up a small number of times. V gene TRBV5-6 combines with J gene TRBJ2-2, with no clear D. The V gene lost 5 bases and the J gene lost 0 bases, with 8 bases spanning the gap. The CDR3 runs 14 residues. Germline assignment: CDR1 SGHDT and CDR2 YYEEEE. The DNA for the CDR3 is TGTGCCAGCAGACTTGACGCGAACACCGGGGAGCTGTTTTTT. Protein sequence: CASRLDANTGELFF. Using reference TRBV5-6 and TRBJ2-2 for the parts outside the CDR3, the full variable domain is DAGVTQSPTHLIKTRGQQVTLRCSPKSGHDTVSWYQQALGQGPQFIFQYYEEEERQRGNFPDRFSGHQFPNYSSELNVNALLLGDSALYLCASRLDANTGELFFGEGSRLTVL.

The sample holds many counts of this clonotype. The V and J genes are TRBV7-9 and TRBJ2-5; tentatively, D is TRBD1 or TRBD2 (5 bases each). V lost 5 bases, J lost 4 bases, and 14 bases lay in between. The CDR3 spans 14 residues. Germline V CDR1 and CDR2: SEHNR, FQNEAQ (reference sequence). CDR3 in DNA: TGTGCCAGCAGCCCTCCCGGGGCGGCAGAGACCCAGTACTTC. Protein sequence: CASSPPGAAETQYF.